This is a list of T cell receptor beta chains from one sample in a study of blood T cell repertoires in COVID-19. Generated by immunoSEQ multiplex PCR, the TCRdb table keeps only in-frame clones and is missing some. The table has 250,000 to 350,000 clones, about 90% seen once. The specimen sequenced was peripheral blood. The source is a woman aged 45 to 65 who had recovered from COVID-19. The CDR3 runs from the conserved cysteine through the conserved F or W. The order of the fields is J gene, D gene, clone size, V gene, CDR3 protein, CDR3 DNA. D genes are given only for firm matches. Clone size appears in some rows only: once, few, many, or a class for an expanded clone.

>TRBJ2-2|TRBD2|NA|TRBV11-2
CASSLGVAGGNTGELFF
TGTGCCAGCAGCTTAGGGGTAGCGGGAGGAAACACCGGGGAGCTGTTTTTT
>TRBJ1-2|NA|NA|TRBV6-1
CASSEDTRGYTF
TGTGCCAGCAGTGAGGACACCAGAGGCTACACCTTC
>TRBJ1-6|NA|NA|TRBV18
CASSPTLMGLYNSPLHF
TGTGCCAGCTCACCGACCTTAATGGGACTGTATAATTCACCCCTCCACTTT
>TRBJ1-6|TRBD1|few|TRBV6-4
CASSDSGQGASPLHF
TGTGCCAGCAGTGACTCGGGACAGGGGGCTTCACCCCTCCACTTT
>TRBJ2-5|NA|NA|TRBV18
CASSPLGQFQETQYF
TGTGCCAGCTCACCACTCGGACAGTTCCAAGAGACCCAGTACTTC
>TRBJ2-5|TRBD2|NA|TRBV5-1
CASSLGGTSRKETQYF
TGCGCCAGCAGCTTAGGGGGGACTAGTCGGAAAGAGACCCAGTACTTC
>TRBJ1-2|TRBD1|NA|TRBV9
CASSVWDRAVSVTF
TGTGCCAGCAGCGTATGGGACAGGGCCGTATCGGTCACCTTC
>TRBJ1-1|NA|NA|TRBV14
CASSQGAVVEAFF
TGTGCCAGCAGCCAGGGAGCGGTAGTTGAAGCTTTCTTT
>TRBJ2-7|TRBD1|NA|TRBV28
CASSKLTGVSYEQYF
TGTGCCAGCAGCAAACTTACAGGGGTATCCTACGAGCAGTACTTC
>TRBJ1-1|NA|NA|TRBV7-2
CASSFYVQMNTEAFF
TGTGCCAGCAGCTTTTACGTCCAGATGAACACTGAAGCTTTCTTT
>TRBJ1-5|NA|NA|TRBV30
CAWSVENQPQHF
TGTGCCTGGAGCGTGGAGAATCAGCCCCAGCATTTT
>TRBJ2-1|TRBD2|NA|TRBV6-2/TRBV6-3
CASSLTGLAAGLGNEQFF
TGTGCCAGCAGCCTTACCGGACTAGCGGCAGGCTTGGGGAATGAGCAGTTCTTC
>TRBJ1-1|NA|NA|TRBV5-1
CASSWGSGGNTEAFF
TGCGCCAGCAGCTGGGGATCCGGAGGGAACACTGAAGCTTTCTTT
>TRBJ2-4|NA|NA|TRBV28
CASRSVFLRGGGNIQYF
TGTGCCAGCAGGTCCGTTTTTTTACGGGGTGGCGGAAACATTCAGTACTTC
>TRBJ1-2|TRBD1|NA|TRBV27
CASSPQGDYGYTF
TGTGCCAGCAGTCCCCAGGGGGACTATGGCTACACCTTC
>TRBJ2-3|NA|NA|TRBV7-9
CASSAVADTQYF
TGTGCCAGCAGTGCAGTGGCAGATACGCAGTATTTT
>TRBJ2-5|NA|NA|TRBV7-9
CATLGGAVLGSGETQYF
TGTGCCACCCTTGGGGGGGCAGTTTTGGGGTCGGGAGAGACCCAGTACTTC
>TRBJ1-3|NA|NA|TRBV7-2
CASSLAQGSGNTIYF
TGTGCCAGCAGCTTGGCACAGGGCTCTGGAAACACCATATATTTT
>TRBJ2-3|TRBD1|once|TRBV7-9
CASSYTGADTQYF
TGTGCCAGCAGCTATACAGGGGCAGATACGCAGTATTTT
>TRBJ1-5|NA|NA|TRBV19
CASSIQGPSQPQHF
TGTGCCAGTAGTATTCAGGGTCCCAGTCAGCCCCAGCATTTT
>TRBJ2-5|NA|NA|TRBV30
CAWSVQAETQYF
TGTGCCTGGAGTGTCCAGGCCGAGACCCAGTACTTC
>TRBJ1-1|NA|NA|TRBV6-1
CASSETTVREAFF
TGTGCCAGCAGTGAAACAACAGTCCGTGAAGCTTTCTTT
>TRBJ2-7|NA|NA|TRBV12-5
CASGLLAPGTEYEQYF
TGTGCTAGTGGTTTACTAGCCCCCGGGACAGAGTACGAGCAGTACTTC
>TRBJ2-7|TRBD2|NA|TRBV9
CASSVGISGIPYEQYF
TGTGCCAGCAGCGTAGGTATCAGCGGGATACCTTACGAGCAGTACTTC